The sequence of this TCR beta chain was determined in a study of blood T cell repertoires in COVID-19. About the research overall: The United States, Italy and Spain provided the acute and convalescent COVID-19 samples.

Germline-derived CDR1 and CDR2 are SQVTM and ANQGSEA. This CDR3 spans 13 amino acids. Trimming pared 6 bases from V and 4 bases from J, leaving 14 bases between. Original analysis: Amplification of reference gene primers provided the estimated nucleated cell counts. The table came from immunoSEQ multiplex PCR; TCRdb's copy has only in-frame clones and leaves some out. V and J calls and clone size are those listed in that table; D and trimming were worked out from the DNA. The sample holds some 250,000 clones, roughly 86% seen once. The chain recombines TRBV29-1 with TRBJ2-3; D may be TRBD2 (7 bases). Material: peripheral blood. This clonotype originated in a man older than 75 with acute or convalescent COVID-19. The CDR3 DNA sequence: TGCAGCGTGGGCCGGGGGGCACCAGATACGCAGTATTTT. Translated: CSVGRGAPDTQYF.